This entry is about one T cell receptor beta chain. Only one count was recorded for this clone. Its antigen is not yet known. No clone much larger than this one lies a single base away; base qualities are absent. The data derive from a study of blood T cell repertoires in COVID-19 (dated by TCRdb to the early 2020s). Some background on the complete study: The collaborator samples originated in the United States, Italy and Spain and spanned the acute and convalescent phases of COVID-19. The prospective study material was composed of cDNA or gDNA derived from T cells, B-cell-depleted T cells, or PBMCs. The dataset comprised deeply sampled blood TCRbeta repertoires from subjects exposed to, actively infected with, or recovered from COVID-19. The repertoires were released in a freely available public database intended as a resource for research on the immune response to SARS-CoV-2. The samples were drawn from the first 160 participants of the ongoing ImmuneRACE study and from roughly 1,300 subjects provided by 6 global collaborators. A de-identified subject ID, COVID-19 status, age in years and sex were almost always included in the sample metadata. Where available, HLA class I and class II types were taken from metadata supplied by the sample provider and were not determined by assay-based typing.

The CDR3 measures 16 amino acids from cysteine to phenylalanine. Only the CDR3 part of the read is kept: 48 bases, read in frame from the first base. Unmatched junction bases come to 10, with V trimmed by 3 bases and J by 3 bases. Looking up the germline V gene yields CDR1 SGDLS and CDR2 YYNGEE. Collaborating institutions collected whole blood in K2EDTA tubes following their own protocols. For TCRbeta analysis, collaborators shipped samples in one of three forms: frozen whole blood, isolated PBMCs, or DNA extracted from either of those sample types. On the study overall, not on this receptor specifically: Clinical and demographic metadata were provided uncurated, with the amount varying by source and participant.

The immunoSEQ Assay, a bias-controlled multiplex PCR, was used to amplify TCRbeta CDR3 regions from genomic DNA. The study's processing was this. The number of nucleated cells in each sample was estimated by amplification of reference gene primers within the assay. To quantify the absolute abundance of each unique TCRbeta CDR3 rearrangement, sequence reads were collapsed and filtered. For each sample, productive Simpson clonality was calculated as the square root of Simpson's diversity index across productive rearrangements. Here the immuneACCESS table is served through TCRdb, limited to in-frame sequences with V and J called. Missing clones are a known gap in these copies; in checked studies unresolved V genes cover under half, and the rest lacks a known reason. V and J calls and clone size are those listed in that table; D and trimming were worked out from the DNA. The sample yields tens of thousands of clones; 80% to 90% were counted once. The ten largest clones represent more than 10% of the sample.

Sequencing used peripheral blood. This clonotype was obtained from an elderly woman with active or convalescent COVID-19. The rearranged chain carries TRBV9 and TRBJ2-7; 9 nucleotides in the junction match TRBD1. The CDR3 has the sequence CASSAGTGRLDYEQYF. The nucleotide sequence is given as TGTGCCAGCAGCGCTGGGACAGGGCGCCTCGACTACGAGCAGTACTTC.